Detailed here is one T cell receptor (beta chain). The CDR3 contains 14 residues. In germline, CDR1 is LGHNA, CDR2 YNFKEQ. These data belong to a study of T cells expressing NK-cell markers. Background on the study: Underlying the TCR beta repertoires were sorted CD3+CD56+NKG2C+, CD3+CD56+NKG2C- and CD3+CD56-NKG2C+ T cells. HCMV seropositivity characterized seven of the eight sequenced donors, and seronegativity one.

Reanalyzing the 5' RACE reads, TCRdb keeps one entry per CDR3 protein, without DNA. The sample data list some 440,000 distinct CDR3 sequences. The rearrangement links TRBV4-2 to TRBJ2-1; the TCRdb D gene call, TRBD2, has no DNA to confirm it. The source is a woman aged 45-65 years in good health. Source material: blood T cells: a sorted CD56 or NKG2C T cell subset, CD4+ or CD8+ T cells, or bulk PBMC T cells (not recorded which). CDR3: CASSQPDGRDEQFF.